The rows below give T cell receptor beta chains drawn from one sample of a study of Graves' ophthalmopathy and Graves' hyperthyroidism. TCRdb analysed the multiplex PCR reads with MiXCR anew, one entry per CDR3 protein. The profile shows some 210,000 distinct CDR3 sequences, approximately 29% of them singletons. Sequences were obtained from peripheral blood. The receptors shown here come from a man aged 45-65 years with Graves' ophthalmopathy. Both conserved end residues are part of each CDR3. D genes are given only for firm matches. Clone size is given for some rows only: seen once, a few or many times, or a class if the clone is expanded.

D gene: TRBD1; J gene: TRBJ1-1; V gene: TRBV12-3/TRBV12-4; clone size: many; CDR3 protein: CASRATGQKNTEAFF; CDR3 DNA: TGTGCCAGCAGGGCGACAGGGCAAAAGAACACTGAAGCTTTCTTT
D gene: .; J gene: TRBJ2-7; V gene: TRBV2; clone size: many; CDR3 protein: CASTEDYGQYF; CDR3 DNA: TGTGCCAGCACGGAGGACTACGGGCAGTACTTC
D gene: .; J gene: TRBJ2-5; V gene: TRBV7-9; clone size: many; CDR3 protein: CASSASISQETQYF; CDR3 DNA: TGTGCCAGCAGCGCCTCTATAAGTCAGGAGACCCAGTACTTC
D gene: .; J gene: TRBJ1-1; V gene: TRBV6-5; clone size: many; CDR3 protein: CASSYRASLEAFF; CDR3 DNA: TGTGCCAGCAGTTACAGGGCCAGTCTTGAAGCTTTCTTT
D gene: .; J gene: TRBJ2-2; V gene: TRBV10-1; clone size: many; CDR3 protein: CASSTGQSGELFF; CDR3 DNA: TGCGCCAGCAGCACAGGTCAGAGCGGGGAGCTGTTTTTT
D gene: TRBD1; J gene: TRBJ1-6; V gene: TRBV12-3/TRBV12-4; clone size: many; CDR3 protein: CASSPGQGARNSPLHF; CDR3 DNA: TGTGCCAGCAGTCCGGGACAGGGGGCGCGGAATTCACCCCTCCACTTT
D gene: .; J gene: TRBJ1-5; V gene: TRBV28; clone size: few; CDR3 protein: CASSLVGTVEPQHF; CDR3 DNA: TGTGCCAGCAGTTTGGTGGGCACCGTCGAGCCCCAGCATTTT
D gene: .; J gene: TRBJ2-2; V gene: TRBV27; clone size: many; CDR3 protein: CASSYLESGELFF; CDR3 DNA: TGTGCCAGCAGTTATTTAGAGTCCGGGGAGCTGTTTTTT
D gene: TRBD2; J gene: TRBJ2-2; V gene: TRBV6-2/TRBV6-3; clone size: .; CDR3 protein: CASSYFLAANTGELFF; CDR3 DNA: TGTGCCAGCAGTTACTTTCTAGCGGCGAACACCGGGGAGCTGTTTTTT
D gene: TRBD1; J gene: TRBJ2-5; V gene: TRBV28; clone size: many; CDR3 protein: CASSPGLNRGQETQYF; CDR3 DNA: TGTGCCAGCAGCCCAGGCTTAAACAGGGGGCAAGAGACCCAGTACTTC
D gene: .; J gene: TRBJ2-5; V gene: TRBV20-1; clone size: many; CDR3 protein: CSARDSRQGTQETQYF; CDR3 DNA: TGCAGTGCTAGAGATTCTAGGCAGGGTACTCAAGAGACCCAGTACTTC
D gene: .; J gene: TRBJ1-2; V gene: TRBV28; clone size: .; CDR3 protein: CASSPIRNYGYTF; CDR3 DNA: TGTGCCAGCAGCCCTATCAGGAACTATGGCTACACCTTC
D gene: .; J gene: TRBJ2-5; V gene: TRBV4-2; clone size: many; CDR3 protein: CASSPGAERIQETQYF; CDR3 DNA: TGTGCCAGCAGCCCAGGGGCCGAGCGGATCCAAGAGACCCAGTACTTC
D gene: .; J gene: TRBJ1-2; V gene: TRBV6-1; clone size: many; CDR3 protein: CASSEAPGGHYGYTF; CDR3 DNA: TGTGCCAGCAGTGAAGCGCCCGGGGGGCACTATGGCTACACCTTC
D gene: .; J gene: TRBJ2-7; V gene: TRBV6-2/TRBV6-3; clone size: many; CDR3 protein: CASSYPGHGAF; CDR3 DNA: TGTGCCAGCAGTTACCCGGGACACGGGGCCTTC
D gene: .; J gene: TRBJ1-5; V gene: TRBV28; clone size: many; CDR3 protein: CASSRNQPQHF; CDR3 DNA: TGTGCCAGCAGCCGCAACCAGCCCCAGCATTTT
D gene: .; J gene: TRBJ2-7; V gene: TRBV5-1; clone size: many; CDR3 protein: CASSFTGAYEQYF; CDR3 DNA: TGCGCCAGCAGCTTCACGGGAGCCTACGAGCAGTACTTC
D gene: .; J gene: TRBJ1-1; V gene: TRBV28; clone size: .; CDR3 protein: CASSRGLFAFF; CDR3 DNA: TGTGCCAGCAGCCGGGGATTGTTCGCTTTCTTT
D gene: .; J gene: TRBJ2-7; V gene: TRBV27; clone size: few; CDR3 protein: CAGSLRLEVGEQYF; CDR3 DNA: TGTGCCGGCAGTTTAAGGCTAGAAGTGGGCGAGCAGTACTTC
D gene: TRBD1; J gene: TRBJ2-7; V gene: TRBV7-9; clone size: many; CDR3 protein: CASSRPGTGYHEQYF; CDR3 DNA: TGTGCCAGCAGCCGGCCCGGGACAGGCTACCACGAGCAGTACTTC
D gene: TRBD1; J gene: TRBJ2-2; V gene: TRBV12-3/TRBV12-4; clone size: many; CDR3 protein: CASNVPGGPGGELFF; CDR3 DNA: TGTGCCAGCAATGTACCAGGGGGCCCTGGCGGGGAGCTGTTTTTT
D gene: .; J gene: TRBJ2-4; V gene: TRBV29-1; clone size: many; CDR3 protein: CSVLTSWGNIQYF; CDR3 DNA: TGCAGCGTCCTGACTAGTTGGGGAAACATTCAGTACTTC
D gene: TRBD1; J gene: TRBJ2-5; V gene: TRBV5-1; clone size: many; CDR3 protein: CASSPSPGQQETQYF; CDR3 DNA: TGCGCCAGCAGCCCTTCACCGGGACAGCAAGAGACCCAGTACTTC
D gene: TRBD2; J gene: TRBJ2-7; V gene: TRBV5-1; clone size: many; CDR3 protein: CASSLAASGTASEQYF; CDR3 DNA: TGCGCCAGCAGCTTGGCAGCTAGCGGGACTGCCTCCGAGCAGTACTTC
D gene: TRBD1; J gene: TRBJ2-7; V gene: TRBV6-1; clone size: .; CDR3 protein: CASRPQGAGSYEQYF; CDR3 DNA: TGTGCCAGCAGACCACAGGGGGCTGGCTCCTACGAGCAGTACTTC
D gene: .; J gene: TRBJ1-1; V gene: TRBV20-1; clone size: .; CDR3 protein: CSATTENTEAFF; CDR3 DNA: TGCAGTGCTACAACAGAGAACACTGAAGCTTTCTTT
D gene: TRBD1; J gene: TRBJ1-3; V gene: TRBV7-9; clone size: many; CDR3 protein: CAIPTGSGNTIYF; CDR3 DNA: TGTGCCATACCGACAGGGTCTGGAAACACCATATATTTT
D gene: TRBD2; J gene: TRBJ2-2; V gene: TRBV2; clone size: many; CDR3 protein: CASGGDGTGELFF; CDR3 DNA: TGTGCCAGTGGGGGGGACGGCACCGGGGAGCTGTTTTTT
D gene: .; J gene: TRBJ2-5; V gene: TRBV6-2/TRBV6-3; clone size: .; CDR3 protein: CASTWRGQETQYF; CDR3 DNA: TGTGCCAGCACATGGCGGGGACAAGAGACCCAGTACTTC
D gene: .; J gene: TRBJ1-1; V gene: TRBV28; clone size: .; CDR3 protein: CASSTGLPEAFF; CDR3 DNA: TGTGCCAGCAGTACGGGATTACCTGAAGCTTTCTTT
D gene: TRBD1; J gene: TRBJ1-2; V gene: TRBV20-1; clone size: many; CDR3 protein: CSASWTGRGGYGYTF; CDR3 DNA: TGCAGTGCTAGTTGGACAGGGAGGGGGGGCTATGGCTACACCTTC
D gene: TRBD1; J gene: TRBJ1-6; V gene: TRBV28; clone size: many; CDR3 protein: CASREQGSNSPLHF; CDR3 DNA: TGTGCCAGCAGGGAACAGGGGTCCAATTCACCCCTCCACTTT
D gene: .; J gene: TRBJ2-2; V gene: TRBV20-1; clone size: many; CDR3 protein: CSQRRHSTGELFF; CDR3 DNA: TGCAGCCAGCGGAGACATTCCACCGGGGAGCTGTTTTTT
D gene: .; J gene: TRBJ2-2; V gene: TRBV12-5; clone size: many; CDR3 protein: CASGLVQNGELFF; CDR3 DNA: TGTGCTAGTGGTTTGGTACAGAACGGGGAGCTGTTTTTT
D gene: .; J gene: TRBJ2-7; V gene: TRBV28; clone size: many; CDR3 protein: CASSSRVAYEQYF; CDR3 DNA: TGTGCCAGCAGTTCCAGGGTAGCCTACGAGCAGTACTTC
D gene: TRBD2; J gene: TRBJ2-7; V gene: TRBV7-9; clone size: many; CDR3 protein: CASTSGGDAREQYF; CDR3 DNA: TGTGCCAGCACCTCGGGAGGAGACGCGCGGGAGCAGTACTTC
D gene: TRBD2; J gene: TRBJ2-5; V gene: TRBV11-2; clone size: many; CDR3 protein: CASSRTSGSRKETQYF; CDR3 DNA: TGTGCCAGCAGCCGGACTAGCGGGAGCCGGAAAGAGACCCAGTACTTC